This entry lists 16 T cell receptor beta chains sequenced from one sample in a study of identical twins (dated by TCRdb to the mid-2010s). Library creation used 5' RACE. The listed sequencing device is Illumina HiSeq 2000. TCRdb reanalyzed the raw reads on its own, using fastp at Q25 for trimming and MiXCR for clone calling, and kept in-frame beta chains. Identical CDR3 protein sequences are pooled into one entry, listed with their most common genes and DNA. The sample records around 570,000 distinct CDR3 sequences, 9.5% to 10% of which are singletons. Jointly, the top ten make up 2.5% to 3.5% of the sample. These data were also filed under a second study, of yellow fever vaccine responses in identical twins.

The sample consisted of PBMCs. These receptors originate from a young woman in good health.

This clonotype was counted only a few times. This sequence joins TRBV25-1 and TRBJ1-1; D might be TRBD1 (6 bases). In germline, CDR1 is MGHDK, CDR2 SYGVNS. With 3 bases removed from V and 7 bases from J, the gap between germline ends came to 15 bases. The CDR3 covers 14 residues. CDR3 loop: CASSDPNRTVEAFF. The CDR3 DNA follows: TGTGCCAGCAGTGACCCTAACCGGACAGTTGAAGCTTTCTTT.

Points on this clonotype: A read error may account for a junction end that differs from germline. The V and J genes are TRBV11-2 and TRBJ2-7, with D uncertain. Germline V gene data show CDR1 as SGHAT and CDR2 as FQNNGV. This CDR3 region has 12 residues. CDR3 sequence: CASSLDFVGKAF. DNA of the CDR3: TGTGCCAGCAGCTTAGATTTTGTGGGGAAGGCCTTC. Supplemented by reference TRBV11-2 and TRBJ2-7, the full variable domain reads EAGVAQSPRYKIIEKRQSVAFWCNPISGHATLYWYQQILGQGPKLLIQFQNNGVVDDSQLPKDRFSAERLKGVDSTLKIQPAKLEDSAVYLCASSLDFVGKAFGPGTRLTVT.

V usage is TRBV20-1 and J usage is TRBJ2-3; weak D call: TRBD2 (6 bases). CDR1 DFQATT and CDR2 SNEGSKA come from the germline V gene (reference sequence). Between the trimmed V and J ends, which lost 7 bases and 1 base, there was a span of 15 bases. CDR3 length equals 14 residues. The CDR3, as DNA: TGCAGTGTTACTCCGGGCGGGGGCACAGATACGCAGTATTTT. Its translation: CSVTPGGGTDTQYF.

This chain joins TRBV7-2 and TRBJ2-7; no clear D gene. This CDR3 is 17 amino acids long. V was shortened by 2 bases and J by 0 bases, with 17 bases between the two germline ends. CDR1 is SGHTA and CDR2 is FQGNSA in the germline V gene. The chain's CDR3 is CASSLLSVGRASYEQYF. The CDR3 coding sequence is TGTGCCAGCAGCTTACTTTCGGTTGGACGGGCCTCCTACGAGCAGTACTTC.

Many counts were recorded for this clonotype. The chain couples TRBV7-9 to TRBJ2-3; D not certain. The CDR3 runs 12 residues. V was trimmed by 2 bases and J by 5 bases, leaving 5 bases between them. In germline, CDR1 is SEHNR, CDR2 FQNEAQ (reference sequence). The DNA for the CDR3 is TGTGCCAGCAGCTTACGTATAGATACGCAGTATTTT. It yields the protein CASSLRIDTQYF.

This clonotype was seen many times. V is TRBV18 and J is TRBJ1-2; 8 positions agree with TRBD1. The ends lost 2 bases at V and 4 bases at J; junction bases unmatched: 6. Germline V gene sequence: CDR1 KGHSH, CDR2 LQKENI. This CDR3 comprises 15 residues. CDR3 amino acids: CASSPGDRKIYGYTF. As DNA, the CDR3 is TGTGCCAGCTCACCAGGGGACAGGAAGATCTATGGCTACACCTTC. The full variable domain, completed using reference TRBV18 and TRBJ1-2, is NAGVMQNPRHLVRRRGQEARLRCSPMKGHSHVYWYRQLPEEGLKFMVYLQKENIIDESGMPKERFSAEFPKEGPSILRIQQVVRGDSAAYFCASSPGDRKIYGYTFGSGTRLTVV.

The V call is TRBV5-5, the J call TRBJ2-5; 7 nucleotides align to TRBD2. The germline V gene encodes CDR1 SGHKS and CDR2 YYEKEE (reference sequence). J gave up 1 base and V 1 base, and 10 bases lay outside the gene matches. This CDR3 is built from 17 residues. The CDR3 DNA is TGTGCCAGCAGCTTGTGGCTCTTGGCGGGGGTCCAAGAGACCCAGTACTTC. Translation gives CASSLWLLAGVQETQYF. Based on the CDR3 plus reference TRBV5-5 and TRBJ2-5, the full variable domain is DAGVTQSPTHLIKTRGQQVTLRCSPISGHKSVSWYQQVLGQGPQFIFQYYEKEERGRGNFPDRFSARQFPNYSSELNVNALLLGDSALYLCASSLWLLAGVQETQYFGPGTRLLVL.

The table lists this clonotype with a few counts. The chain is built from TRBV4-2 and TRBJ2-5, with 8 bases that match TRBD2. Per germline, CDR1 LGHNA and CDR2 YNFKEQ. The CDR3 covers 15 residues. With V trimmed by 4 bases and J by 5 bases, 9 bases remained unmatched. The CDR3 loop reads CASSPPNSGAETQYF. In nucleotides, the CDR3 is TGTGCCAGCAGCCCCCCAAATAGCGGGGCGGAGACCCAGTACTTC.

The chain couples TRBV5-1 to TRBJ2-5; 10 positions agree with TRBD1. Germline CDR1 reads SGHRS; CDR2 reads YFSETQ. V lost 4 bases, J lost 4 bases, and 4 bases stayed unmatched. This CDR3 comprises 14 residues. For the CDR3, the DNA is TGCGCCAGCAGCATAGACAGGGGGCTAGAGACCCAGTACTTC. Protein product: CASSIDRGLETQYF.

This clonotype was seen repeatedly, ten times or more. The chain recombines TRBV4-1 with TRBJ2-5; perhaps D is TRBD1 or TRBD2 (5 bases each). Germline V CDR1 and CDR2: MGHRA, YSYEKL. With 5 bases removed from V and 5 bases from J, the gap between germline ends came to 15 bases. The CDR3 is 14 residues long. The CDR3 coding sequence is TGCGCCAGCAGCTACCACCATGAGGGGGAGACCCAGTACTTC. Translation gives CASSYHHEGETQYF.

The chain recombines TRBV12-3 or TRBV12-4 with TRBJ2-7; TRBD2 matches at 11 bases. The CDR3 runs to 14 residues. V was clipped by 8 bases and J by 4 bases; unmatched bases: 7. The CDR3 sequence: CASLRTSGGYEQYF. DNA of the CDR3: TGTGCCAGCCTTAGAACTAGCGGGGGATACGAGCAGTACTTC.

The V and J genes are TRBV15 and TRBJ2-7; TRBD1 aligns across 10 bases. The CDR3 runs 15 residues. The germline V gene has CDR1 LNHNV and CDR2 YYDKDF (reference sequence). V trimming: 4 bases; J trimming: 4 bases; junction bases outside the gene matches: 7. CDR3 loop: CATSISQGQGYEQYF. Written as DNA, the CDR3 is TGTGCCACCAGCATAAGCCAGGGACAGGGGTACGAGCAGTACTTC.

This clonotype was picked up a small number of times. This rearrangement joins TRBV11-2 to TRBJ2-1, with D tentatively TRBD2 (5 bases). CDR1 is SGHAT and CDR2 is FQNNGV in the germline V gene. The V and J ends lost 5 bases and 10 bases respectively, with 9 bases between them. The CDR3 has 11 residues. CDR3 in amino acids: CASSLAQEQFF. CDR3 bases: TGTGCCAGCAGCCTAGCCCAGGAGCAGTTCTTC.

The genes are TRBV10-3 and TRBJ2-1; 11 nucleotides agree with TRBD2. The CDR3 sequence is 16 residues long. Germline lookup yields CDR1 ENHRY and CDR2 SYGVKD. J was trimmed by 3 bases and V by 6 bases; bases with no gene match: 7. The CDR3 bases are TGTGCCATCAGAGGGGCGGGGACTAGCGGCTACAATGAGCAGTTCTTC. Translated: CAIRGAGTSGYNEQFF.

The chain carries TRBV7-8 and TRBJ2-1, with 8 bases matching TRBD2. With 0 bases clipped from V and 10 bases from J, the junction kept 5 bases outside the gene matches. Germline V lookup: CDR1 SGHVS, CDR2 FQNEAQ. The CDR3 has 14 amino acids. CDR3 nucleotides: TGTGCCAGCAGCTTAGCAACTAGCGGCCACGAGCAGTTCTTC. Its protein is CASSLATSGHEQFF.

In its sample, this clonotype was seen a few times. V usage is TRBV29-1 and J usage is TRBJ1-2; D not certain. The germline gives CDR1 SQVTM, CDR2 ANQGSEA. V gave up 4 bases and J gave up 2 bases, with 8 bases separating them. This CDR3 spans 12 amino acids. The CDR3 region has the DNA TGCAGCGTTGGCTCAGCGAACTATGGCTACACCTTC. Amino acid sequence: CSVGSANYGYTF.